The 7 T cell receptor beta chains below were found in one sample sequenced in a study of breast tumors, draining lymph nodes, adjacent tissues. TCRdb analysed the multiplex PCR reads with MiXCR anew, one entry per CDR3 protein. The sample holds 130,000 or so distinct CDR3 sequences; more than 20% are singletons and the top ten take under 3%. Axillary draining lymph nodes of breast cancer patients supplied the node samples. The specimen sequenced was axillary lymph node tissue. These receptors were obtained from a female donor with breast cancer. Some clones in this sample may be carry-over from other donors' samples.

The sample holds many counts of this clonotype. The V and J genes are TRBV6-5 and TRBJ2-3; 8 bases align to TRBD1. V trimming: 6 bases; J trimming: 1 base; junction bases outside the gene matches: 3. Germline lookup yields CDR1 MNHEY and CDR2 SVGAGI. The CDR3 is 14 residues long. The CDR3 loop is CASRMTGGTDTQYF. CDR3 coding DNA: TGTGCCAGCAGAATGACAGGGGGCACAGATACGCAGTATTTT.

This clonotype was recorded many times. CDR3 amino acids: CASSPRQGPKAYEQYF. The CDR3 bases are TGTGCCAGCAGTCCACGACAAGGACCGAAGGCCTACGAGCAGTACTTC. The chain couples TRBV14 to TRBJ2-7; D remains ambiguous. Germline CDR1 SGHDN, CDR2 FVKESK. V was clipped by 6 bases and J by 2 bases, with 20 bases between them. This CDR3 is built from 16 residues. Drawing the rest from reference TRBV14 and TRBJ2-7, the complete variable domain is EAGVTQFPSHSVIEKGQTVTLRCDPISGHDNLYWYRRVMGKEIKFLLHFVKESKQDESGMPNNRFLAERTGGTYSTLKVQPAELEDSGVYFCASSPRQGPKAYEQYFGPGTRLTVT.

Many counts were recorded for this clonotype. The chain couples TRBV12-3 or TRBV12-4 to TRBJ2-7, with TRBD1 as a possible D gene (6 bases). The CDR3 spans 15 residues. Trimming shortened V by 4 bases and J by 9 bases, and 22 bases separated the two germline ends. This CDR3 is CASSYRAQRESGQYF. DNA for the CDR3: TGTGCCAGCAGTTACAGGGCGCAAAGGGAATCGGGGCAGTACTTC.

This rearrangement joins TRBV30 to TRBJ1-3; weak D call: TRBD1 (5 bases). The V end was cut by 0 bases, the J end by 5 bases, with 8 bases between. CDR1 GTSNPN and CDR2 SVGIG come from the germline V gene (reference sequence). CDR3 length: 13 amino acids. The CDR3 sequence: CAWSVAGRNTIYF. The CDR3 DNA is TGTGCCTGGAGTGTAGCAGGGAGAAACACCATATATTTT. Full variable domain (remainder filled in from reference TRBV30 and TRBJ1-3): SQTIHQWPATLVQPVGSPLSLECTVEGTSNPNLYWYRQAAGRGLQLLFYSVGIGQISSEVPQNLSASRPQDRQFILSSKKLLLSDSGFYLCAWSVAGRNTIYFGEGSWLTVV.

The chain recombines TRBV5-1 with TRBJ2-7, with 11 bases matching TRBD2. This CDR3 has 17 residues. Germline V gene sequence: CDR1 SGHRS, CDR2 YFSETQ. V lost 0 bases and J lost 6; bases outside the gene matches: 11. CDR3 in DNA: TGCGCCAGCAGCTTGGGGGAAACTAGCGGGAGAGGGGCCGAGCAGTACTTC. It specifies CASSLGETSGRGAEQYF.

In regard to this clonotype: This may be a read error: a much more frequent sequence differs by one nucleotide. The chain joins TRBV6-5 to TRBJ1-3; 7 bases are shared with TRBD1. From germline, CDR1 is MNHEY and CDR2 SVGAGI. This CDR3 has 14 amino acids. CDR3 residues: CASSYRQGGDTIYF. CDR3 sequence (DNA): TGTGCCAGCAGTTACCGACAGGGTGGAGACACCATATATTTT.

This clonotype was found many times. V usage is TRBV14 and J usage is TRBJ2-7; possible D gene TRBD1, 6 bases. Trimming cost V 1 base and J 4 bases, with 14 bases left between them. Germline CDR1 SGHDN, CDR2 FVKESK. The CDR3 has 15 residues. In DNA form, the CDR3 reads TGTGCCAGCAGCCAAGCTACGGGACACTCATACGAGCAGTACTTC. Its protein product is CASSQATGHSYEQYF.